Listed below are T cell receptor beta chains from one sample, sequenced in a study of cytomegalovirus exposure and HLA in healthy donors. This table comes from immunoSEQ multiplex PCR, and its TCRdb copy is limited to in-frame clones, with some not included. The sample gives about 100,000 clones, 65% to 85% of which show up once; around a fifth is in the top ten. Sequencing was done on a sample of PBMCs. The receptors stem from a woman in her fifties or sixties in good health and CMV-seropositive. The CDR3 runs from the conserved cysteine through the conserved F or W. D genes are given only for firm matches. Clone size is given for some rows only: seen once, a few or many times, or a class if the clone is expanded.

CDR3aa,CDR3nt,abundance,v_gene,d_gene,j_gene
CAISEPGLAGLYEQYF,TGTGCCATCAGTGAGCCGGGACTAGCGGGACTGTACGAGCAGTACTTC,NA,TRBV10-3,TRBD2,TRBJ2-7
CASTPRRERYTEAFF,TGTGCCAGTACCCCGAGGAGGGAGCGGTACACTGAAGCTTTCTTT,NA,TRBV19,NA,TRBJ1-1
CASSYSRTGEAFF,TGTGCCAGCAGTTACTCGAGGACAGGGGAAGCTTTCTTT,NA,TRBV6-5,TRBD1,TRBJ1-1
CASSVVTGTGAFF,TGTGCCAGCAGCGTAGTTACCGGGACAGGAGCTTTCTTT,NA,TRBV9,TRBD1,TRBJ1-1
CASSEAGWGGGYTF,TGTGCCAGCAGTGAAGCGGGTTGGGGCGGCGGCTACACCTTC,NA,TRBV6-1,NA,TRBJ1-2
CASSALAGGGYNEQFF,TGCGCCAGCAGCGCCTTAGCGGGAGGAGGCTACAATGAGCAGTTCTTC,NA,TRBV5-1,TRBD2,TRBJ2-1
CASSEGLPRDTQYF,TGTGCCAGCAGTGAAGGGCTCCCTAGAGATACGCAGTATTTT,NA,TRBV2,NA,TRBJ2-3
CASQTENTEAFF,TGTGCCAGCCAGACAGAGAACACTGAAGCTTTCTTT,NA,TRBV18,NA,TRBJ1-1
CASSSTDNYGYTF,TGTGCCAGCAGCTCGACAGATAACTATGGCTACACCTTC,NA,TRBV5-6,NA,TRBJ1-2
CASSFWASTDTQYF,TGTGCCAGCAGCTTCTGGGCAAGCACAGATACGCAGTATTTT,NA,TRBV11-2,NA,TRBJ2-3
CSVEDRVNEKLFF,TGCAGCGTTGAAGACAGGGTGAATGAAAAACTGTTTTTT,NA,TRBV29-1,NA,TRBJ1-4
CASSGDRGEQFF,TGTGCCAGCAGTGGGGACAGGGGCGAGCAGTTCTTC,NA,TRBV6-1,TRBD1,TRBJ2-1
CANYSGSRSYEQYF,TGTGCCAACTATAGCGGGAGTAGATCCTACGAGCAGTACTTC,NA,TRBV6-5,TRBD2,TRBJ2-7
CASSLDPMASLDF,TGTGCCAGCAGCTTAGATCCCATGGCTAGTTTGGACTTC,NA,TRBV7-9,NA,TRBJ2-7
CASSARDNPNTEAFF,TGTGCCAGTAGTGCCCGGGACAACCCGAACACTGAAGCTTTCTTT,many,TRBV19,NA,TRBJ1-1
CASRRTGGVEKLFF,TGTGCCAGCAGGCGGACAGGGGGCGTCGAAAAACTGTTTTTT,few,TRBV6-5,TRBD1,TRBJ1-4
CASSPGQWLTATNEKLFF,TGTGCCAGCAGCCCGGGACAGTGGCTCACCGCAACTAATGAAAAACTGTTTTTT,NA,TRBV9,TRBD1,TRBJ1-4
CASNPGRVQETQYF,TGTGCCAGCAACCCCGGGAGGGTACAAGAGACCCAGTACTTC,NA,TRBV28,TRBD2,TRBJ2-5
CASSVAGGTGELFF,TGTGCCAGTAGTGTAGCGGGAGGCACCGGGGAGCTGTTTTTT,NA,TRBV19,TRBD2,TRBJ2-2
CSVGPWHEQYF,TGCAGCGTTGGGCCCTGGCACGAGCAGTACTTC,NA,TRBV29-1,NA,TRBJ2-7